These 22 T cell receptor beta chains were all obtained from the same sample, sequenced in a study of OX40 agonist ivuxolimab in advanced cancers. Repertoires were generated with immunoSEQ multiplex PCR, while TCRdb's copy carries only in-frame clones and drops some. The sample consists of 50,000 to 70,000 clones, about 93% of them appearing once. Source: CD4+ or CD8+ T cells sorted from blood, taken in a trial of the OX40 agonist ivuxolimab. These receptors were obtained from an adult with an advanced solid tumor such as melanoma, head and neck, liver or kidney cancer.

CDR3 nucleotide sequence: TGTGCCAGCAGCTTGACGGCTACCGGGACTAGCGACTACGAGCAGTACTTC. Its protein is CASSLTATGTSDYEQYF. This rearrangement joins TRBV11-2 to TRBJ2-7; 10 nucleotides agree with TRBD2. CDR1 and CDR2 (germline): SGHAT, FQNNGV. J gave up 3 bases and V 3 bases, and 11 bases lay outside the gene matches. The CDR3 covers 17 residues.

This chain joins TRBV27 and TRBJ1-2, with D possibly being TRBD1 (6 bases). Germline CDR1 is MNHEY and CDR2 is SMNVEV (reference sequence). The CDR3 spans 16 residues. Trimming pared 6 bases from V and 4 bases from J, leaving 21 bases between. The CDR3 DNA is TGTGCCAGCAGCCCGGGGGCAGAGAGGGAGGGCTATGGCTACACCTTC. Encoded protein: CASSPGAEREGYGYTF.

The chain employs TRBV15 and TRBJ2-6; TRBD1 agrees at 9 bases. Germline values: CDR1 LNHNV, CDR2 YYDKDF (reference sequence). CDR3 length: 18 residues. Trimming cost V 0 bases and J 1 base; bases outside gene matches: 4. CDR3 loop: CATSRDGQGMSGANVLTF. The CDR3 DNA reads TGTGCCACCAGCAGAGATGGACAGGGGATGTCTGGGGCCAACGTCCTGACTTTC.

The genes are TRBV4-3 and TRBJ1-1; unclear D gene. V was trimmed by 3 bases and J by 1 base, leaving 9 bases between them. This CDR3 comprises 14 residues. Germline V lookup: CDR1 LGHNA, CDR2 YSLEER. The CDR3 region is CASSQGSWNTEAFF. CDR3 nucleotide sequence: TGCGCCAGCAGCCAGGGGTCCTGGAACACTGAAGCTTTCTTT.

The chain links TRBV19 to TRBJ2-1; weak D call: TRBD2 (5 bases). Germline assignment: CDR1 LNHDA and CDR2 SQIVND (reference sequence). The CDR3 runs to 15 residues. Deletions cut 7 bases from V and 8 bases from J, with 21 bases between. The CDR3 is CASTRGSVSFDEQFF. In DNA form, the CDR3 reads TGTGCCAGTACCCGGGGAAGCGTGAGTTTTGATGAGCAGTTCTTC.

The chain carries TRBV27 and TRBJ2-1; D possibly matches TRBD1 or TRBD2 (5 bases each). CDR1 and CDR2 from the germline V gene are MNHEY and SMNVEV (reference sequence). Trimming left V 2 bases short and J 8 bases short, with 13 bases between. The CDR3 sequence is 14 residues long. For the CDR3, the DNA is TGTGCCAGCAGTTTAGAGACGGGGACCCATGAGCAGTTCTTC. It translates to CASSLETGTHEQFF.

The V call is TRBV7-9, the J call TRBJ1-1, with D maybe TRBD1 (6 bases). The CDR3 totals 15 residues. Germline CDR1 reads SEHNR; CDR2 reads FQNEAQ (reference sequence). V shed 5 bases and J shed 3 bases, with 16 bases lying between them. The CDR3 DNA reads TGTGCCAGCAGCGCAAAAACAGGGCCAGACACTGAAGCTTTCTTT. Translation gives CASSAKTGPDTEAFF.

The chain is built from TRBV7-9 and TRBJ2-7, with TRBD1 identical over 12 bases. In germline, CDR1 is SEHNR, CDR2 FQNEAQ (reference sequence). The CDR3 is made up of 16 amino acids. The V segment lost 5 bases and the J segment 5 bases; nucleotides outside the gene matches: 10. CDR3 amino acids: CASSRIPGQGAHEQYF. The CDR3 DNA is TGTGCCAGCAGCAGAATCCCGGGACAGGGGGCGCACGAGCAGTACTTC.

The chain combines TRBV5-4 with TRBJ2-7, with 7 bases identical to TRBD1. Germline V gives CDR1 SGHNT, CDR2 YYREEE (reference sequence). The CDR3 length is 14 residues. Trimming removed 6 bases from V and 1 base from J; junction bases left unmatched: 7. As DNA, the CDR3 is TGTGCCAGCACCATCCGGGACAGATCCTACGAGCAGTACTTC. Its translation: CASTIRDRSYEQYF.

This chain connects TRBV6-4 to TRBJ2-1; 8 positions agree with TRBD2. Germline assignment: CDR1 MRHNA and CDR2 SNTAGT. The length of the CDR3 is 13 residues. Trimming cost V 7 bases and J 7 bases; bases outside gene matches: 6. This CDR3 is CASTGGESNEQFF. The CDR3, as DNA: TGTGCCAGCACCGGGGGGGAGTCGAATGAGCAGTTCTTC.

V gene TRBV9 combines with J gene TRBJ2-3; D ambiguous. This CDR3 has 12 residues. CDR1 SGDLS and CDR2 YYNGEE come from the germline V gene. V was shortened by 5 bases and J by 7 bases, with 11 bases between the two germline ends. In nucleotides, the CDR3 is TGTGCCAGCAGAGACCTAACCAATACGCAGTATTTT. Translating it yields CASRDLTNTQYF.

This clone appeared a single time. The V call is TRBV5-1, the J call TRBJ2-3; D not certain. This CDR3 is 14 amino acids long. The V end was cut by 5 bases, the J end by 2 bases, with 12 bases between. Germline V lookup: CDR1 SGHRS, CDR2 YFSETQ. The CDR3 reads CASRPPTDTDTQYF. The CDR3 DNA sequence: TGCGCCAGCAGGCCACCCACCGACACAGATACGCAGTATTTT.

This chain connects TRBV14 to TRBJ2-3; D is possibly TRBD2 (5 bases). The V gene's germline CDR1 is SGHDN and CDR2 FVKESK. Trimming left V 3 bases short and J 5 bases short, with 9 bases between. CDR3 length: 13 residues. The CDR3 DNA reads TGTGCCAGCAGCCAGCTTGAGGGAGATACGCAGTATTTT. Protein sequence: CASSQLEGDTQYF.

The chain is built from TRBV9 and TRBJ2-2; 10 bases align to TRBD2. CDR3 length: 17 amino acids. In germline, CDR1 is SGDLS, CDR2 YYNGEE. Trimming removed 4 bases from V and 4 bases from J; junction bases left unmatched: 10. The CDR3 region has the DNA TGTGCCAGCAGCATGAACCCGACTAGCGGGTTCACCGGGGAGCTGTTTTTT. Translation gives CASSMNPTSGFTGELFF.

The chain links TRBV28 to TRBJ2-5; D call uncertain. The better agreement between TRBJ2-7 and the DNA end casts doubt on the J call. Germline V CDR1 and CDR2: MDHEN, SYDVKM. This CDR3 has 14 residues. The DNA of the CDR3 is TGTGCCAGCAGGTGGACGGCCCACTCCTACGAGCAGTACTTC. This sequence encodes CASRWTAHSYEQYF.

The rearrangement uses TRBV4-3 and TRBJ2-2; no clear D gene. V was trimmed by 1 base and J by 0 bases, leaving 9 bases between them. CDR1 and CDR2 (germline): LGHNA, YSLEER. The CDR3 spans 16 residues. This chain's CDR3 is CASSQVARSNTGELFF. In DNA form, the CDR3 reads TGCGCCAGCAGCCAAGTTGCGCGTTCGAACACCGGGGAGCTGTTTTTT.

The rearrangement uses TRBV27 and TRBJ2-1, with 11 bases fitting TRBD2. The germline gives CDR1 MNHEY, CDR2 SMNVEV (reference sequence). J lost 0 bases, V lost 2 bases, and 9 bases had no gene match. There are 19 residues in the CDR3. CDR3 in DNA: TGTGCCAGCAGTTTACCGACTAGCGGGGCACATAGCTCCTACAATGAGCAGTTCTTC. Translated, it gives CASSLPTSGAHSSYNEQFF.

The chain joins TRBV11-2 to TRBJ2-5; 9 nucleotides align to TRBD1. CDR1 is SGHAT, CDR2 FQNNGV, per germline. The CDR3 has 16 amino acids. V was pared by 4 bases and J by 4 bases, with 10 bases of the junction left unmatched. CDR3 bases: TGTGCCAGCAGCTACCTCGGGACAGGGTTGGTAGAGACCCAGTACTTC. Encoded protein: CASSYLGTGLVETQYF.

This clone was seen just once. The chain uses TRBV5-3 and TRBJ2-7, with D possibly matching TRBD2 (6 bases). TRBV5-3 counts as an open reading frame of uncertain function. This CDR3 contains 13 residues. V lost 4 bases, J lost 7 bases, and 15 bases lay in between. The CDR3 reads CARSRWLGGEQYF. CDR3 nucleotides: TGTGCCAGAAGCCGCTGGCTAGGAGGGGAGCAGTACTTC.

The V and J genes are TRBV7-9 and TRBJ2-3; D is ambiguous. This CDR3 region has 15 residues. Germline V gives CDR1 SEHNR, CDR2 FQNEAQ (reference sequence). V shed 5 bases and J shed 5 bases, with 17 bases lying between them. CDR3 amino acids: CASSQPEGDRDTQYF. Written as DNA, the CDR3 is TGTGCCAGCAGCCAGCCCGAAGGAGATAGAGATACGCAGTATTTT.

This chain joins TRBV6-6 and TRBJ2-1; 7 nucleotides match TRBD2. CDR1 MNHNY and CDR2 SVGAGI come from the germline V gene (reference sequence). This CDR3 has 14 residues. Trimming at V came to 7 bases and at J to 2 bases, leaving 5 bases not matched to a gene. The CDR3 region is CASISGWAYNEQFF. The CDR3, as DNA: TGTGCCAGCATTAGCGGGTGGGCCTACAATGAGCAGTTCTTC.

The chain recombines TRBV7-2 with TRBJ2-7, with TRBD1 identical over 8 bases. The V gene's germline CDR1 is SGHTA and CDR2 FQGNSA. This CDR3 contains 15 residues. V trimming: 5 bases; J trimming: 6 bases; junction bases outside the gene matches: 12. The CDR3 spells CASSPLDRADGEQYF. The DNA for the CDR3 is TGTGCCAGCAGCCCACTGGACAGGGCAGATGGCGAGCAGTACTTC.